The clone carrying this TCR beta chain occurred a few times. The ends were cut back, 2 bases at V and 1 base at J, with 9 bases in the middle. The CDR3 runs 14 residues. The germline CDR1 and CDR2 sequences are MNHEY and SVGAGI. This entry belongs to a study of CD8 T cells in Susac syndrome. An input of roughly 0.5 to 1 ug of RNA was subjected to reverse transcription using random hexamers. TCRdb reprocessed the immunoSEQ multiplex PCR reads via MiXCR and lists one record per CDR3 protein. The top ten clones hold approximately 0.12% of a sample with about 400,000 distinct CDR3 sequences, more than 80% of them seen once. The authors sequenced TCR beta from blood CD8+ and CD4+ T cells.

The genes are TRBV6-5 and TRBJ2-7, with D tentatively TRBD1 (5 bases). This TCR came from a human donor with multiple sclerosis. Source material: CD8+ T cells from PBMCs. CDR3: CASSYGGHSYEQYF. DNA of the CDR3: TGTGCCAGCAGTTACGGTGGACATTCCTACGAGCAGTACTTC.